Shown below are 5 T cell receptor beta chains from a single sample sequenced in a study of cytomegalovirus exposure and HLA in healthy donors. Vbeta (60) and Jbeta (13) primers were used in the PCR. The assay was immunoSEQ multiplex PCR, and TCRdb's table has in-frame clones only and misses some. Of about 98,000 clones listed, approximately 70% are singletons. The source material was PBMCs. Receptors were obtained from a man aged 45 to 65 in good health and CMV-seronegative.

CDR3 bases: TGTGCCAGCAGTTTGACCGGGACTAGCGGTTCAGATACGCAGTATTTT. This gives the protein CASSLTGTSGSDTQYF. The J gene is TRBJ2-3, the V gene TRBV28; TRBD2 matches 11 bases. V lost 3 bases to trimming and J lost 4 bases; unmatched junction nucleotides: 6. CDR1 and CDR2 from the germline V gene are MDHEN and SYDVKM. The CDR3 runs 16 residues.

V and J are TRBV28 and TRBJ2-5; 13 positions agree with TRBD2. Germline V gene sequence: CDR1 MDHEN, CDR2 SYDVKM. The length of the CDR3 is 17 residues. V was clipped by 5 bases and J by 2 bases; unmatched bases: 8. CDR3 sequence: CASSEGLAGPKQETQYF. As DNA, the CDR3 is TGTGCCAGCAGTGAGGGACTAGCGGGACCCAAACAAGAGACCCAGTACTTC.

This clone was seen only a few times. CDR3 coding DNA: TGTGCCAGCAGCCCCGACGGTGGTAGCGGGAGGGGGGAGCAGTACTTC. As protein: CASSPDGGSGRGEQYF. The chain couples TRBV5-6 to TRBJ2-7, with 11 bases identical to TRBD2. The CDR3 runs to 16 residues. The trim removed 4 bases at V and 7 bases at J, leaving 13 bases unmatched. Germline assignment: CDR1 SGHDT and CDR2 YYEEEE. The whole variable domain, remainder taken from reference TRBV5-6 and TRBJ2-7, is DAGVTQSPTHLIKTRGQQVTLRCSPKSGHDTVSWYQQALGQGPQFIFQYYEEEERQRGNFPDRFSGHQFPNYSSELNVNALLLGDSALYLCASSPDGGSGRGEQYFGPGTRLTVT.

The chain couples TRBV7-8 to TRBJ2-7; D gene ambiguous. CDR3 length: 12 amino acids. Trimming removed 4 bases from V and 4 bases from J, with 8 bases in between. CDR1 is SGHVS, CDR2 FQNEAQ, per germline. The CDR3 protein is CASSSFSYEQYF. For the CDR3, the DNA is TGTGCCAGCAGCTCTTTCTCTTACGAGCAGTACTTC.

This clone was counted only a few times. The chain recombines TRBV29-1 with TRBJ2-1; 7 bases fit TRBD2. Germline CDR1 and CDR2: SQVTM and ANQGSEA. This CDR3 region has 18 residues. Unmatched junction bases numbered 14, after V lost 3 bases and J lost 0 bases. The CDR3 region has the DNA TGCAGCGTTGAGGGGGAGGGTTTTGCACGAAGCTCCTACAATGAGCAGTTCTTC. This sequence encodes CSVEGEGFARSSYNEQFF.